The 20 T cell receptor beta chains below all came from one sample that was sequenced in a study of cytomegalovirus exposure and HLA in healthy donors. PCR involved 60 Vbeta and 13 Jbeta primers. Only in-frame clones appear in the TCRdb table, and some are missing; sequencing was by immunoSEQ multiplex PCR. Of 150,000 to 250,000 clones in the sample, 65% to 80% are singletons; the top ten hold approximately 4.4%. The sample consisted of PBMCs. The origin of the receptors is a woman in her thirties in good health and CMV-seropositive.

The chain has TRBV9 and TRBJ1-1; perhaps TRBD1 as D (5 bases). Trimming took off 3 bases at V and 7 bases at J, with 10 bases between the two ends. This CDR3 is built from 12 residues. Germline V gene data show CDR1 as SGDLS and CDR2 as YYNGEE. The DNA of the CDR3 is TGTGCCAGCAGCGCCACAGGTCTTGAAGCTTTCTTT. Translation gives CASSATGLEAFF.

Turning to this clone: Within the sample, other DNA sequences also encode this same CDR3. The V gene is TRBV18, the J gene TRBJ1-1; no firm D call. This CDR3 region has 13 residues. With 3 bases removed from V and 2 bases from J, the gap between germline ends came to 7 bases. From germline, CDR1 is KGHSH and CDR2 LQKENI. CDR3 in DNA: TGTGCCAGCTCACCGACGGGTAACACTGAAGCTTTCTTT. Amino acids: CASSPTGNTEAFF.

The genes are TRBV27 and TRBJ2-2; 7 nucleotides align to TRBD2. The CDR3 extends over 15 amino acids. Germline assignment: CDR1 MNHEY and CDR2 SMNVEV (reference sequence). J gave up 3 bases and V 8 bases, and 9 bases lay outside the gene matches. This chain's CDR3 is CASSLEGRDTGELFF. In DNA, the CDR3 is TGTGCCAGCTCCCTAGAGGGGAGGGACACCGGGGAGCTGTTTTTT.

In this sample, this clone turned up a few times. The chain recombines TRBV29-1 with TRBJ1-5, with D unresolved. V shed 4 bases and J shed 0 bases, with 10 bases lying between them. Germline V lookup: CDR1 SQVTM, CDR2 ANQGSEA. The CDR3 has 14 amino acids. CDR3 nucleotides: TGCAGCGTTGGCGGGGAGGGTAGCAATCAGCCCCAGCATTTT. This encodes CSVGGEGSNQPQHF.

CDR3 in amino acids: CAWSGLAAHEQYF. Written as DNA, the CDR3 is TGTGCCTGGAGTGGGTTAGCGGCACACGAGCAGTACTTC. The gene calls are TRBV30 and TRBJ2-7; a possible D gene is TRBD2 (6 bases). The CDR3 runs to 13 residues. The V and J ends lost 1 base and 5 bases respectively, with 12 bases between them. Germline-derived CDR1 and CDR2 are GTSNPN and SVGIG (reference sequence).

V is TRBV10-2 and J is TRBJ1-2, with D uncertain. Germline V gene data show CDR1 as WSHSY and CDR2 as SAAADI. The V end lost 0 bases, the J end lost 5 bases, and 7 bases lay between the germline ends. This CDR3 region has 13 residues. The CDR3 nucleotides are TGCGCCAGCAGTGAGTCGGTGAGGTATGGCTACACCTTC. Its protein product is CASSESVRYGYTF.

The CDR3 coding sequence is TGCGCCAGCAGCCAAGATAAAGAGCGGGTGTACAATGAGCAGTTCTTC. This codes for CASSQDKERVYNEQFF. The V and J genes are TRBV4-3 and TRBJ2-1, with TRBD2 as a possible D gene (6 bases). The CDR3 consists of 16 residues. From germline, CDR1 is LGHNA and CDR2 YSLEER. The V end lost 0 bases, the J end lost 4 bases, and 13 bases lay between the germline ends.

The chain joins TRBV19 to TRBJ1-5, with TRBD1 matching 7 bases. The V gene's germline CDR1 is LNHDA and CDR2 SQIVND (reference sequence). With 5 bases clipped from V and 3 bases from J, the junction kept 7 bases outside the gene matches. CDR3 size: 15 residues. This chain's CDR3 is CASSWGTGVNQPQHF. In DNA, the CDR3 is TGTGCCAGTAGTTGGGGCACAGGGGTCAATCAGCCCCAGCATTTT. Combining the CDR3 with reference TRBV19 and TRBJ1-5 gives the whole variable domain DGGITQSPKYLFRKEGQNVTLSCEQNLNHDAMYWYRQDPGQGLRLIYYSQIVNDFQKGDIAEGYSVSREKKESFPLTVTSAQKNPTAFYLCASSWGTGVNQPQHFGDGTRLSIL.

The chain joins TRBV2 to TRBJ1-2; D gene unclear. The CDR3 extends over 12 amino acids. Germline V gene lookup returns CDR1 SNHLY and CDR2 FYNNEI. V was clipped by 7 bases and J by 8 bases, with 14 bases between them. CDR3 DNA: TGTGCCAGCATGGGCTCGCGAGAGGGCTACACCTTC. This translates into CASMGSREGYTF.

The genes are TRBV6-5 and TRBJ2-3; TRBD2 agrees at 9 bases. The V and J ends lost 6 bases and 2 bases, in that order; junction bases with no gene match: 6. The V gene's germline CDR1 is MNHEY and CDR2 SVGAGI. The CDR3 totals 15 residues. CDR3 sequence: CASSEGGGATDTQYF. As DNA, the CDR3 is TGTGCCAGCAGCGAGGGCGGGGGGGCCACAGATACGCAGTATTTT.

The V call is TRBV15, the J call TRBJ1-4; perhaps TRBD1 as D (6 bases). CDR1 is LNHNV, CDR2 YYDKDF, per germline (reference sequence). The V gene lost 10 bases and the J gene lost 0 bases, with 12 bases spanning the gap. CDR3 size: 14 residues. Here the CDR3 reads CASSQGATNEKLFF. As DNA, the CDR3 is TGTGCCAGTTCACAGGGTGCAACTAATGAAAAACTGTTTTTT.

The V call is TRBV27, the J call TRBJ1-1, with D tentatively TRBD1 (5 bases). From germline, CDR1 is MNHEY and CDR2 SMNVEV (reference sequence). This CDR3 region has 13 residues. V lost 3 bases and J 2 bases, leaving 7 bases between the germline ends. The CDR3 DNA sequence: TGTGCCAGCAGTTTGCAGGGTAACACTGAAGCTTTCTTT. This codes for CASSLQGNTEAFF.

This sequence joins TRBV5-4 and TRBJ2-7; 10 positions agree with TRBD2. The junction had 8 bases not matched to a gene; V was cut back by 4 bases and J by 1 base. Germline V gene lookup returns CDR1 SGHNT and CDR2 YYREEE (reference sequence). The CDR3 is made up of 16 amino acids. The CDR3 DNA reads TGTGCCAGCAGCCTCCCCGGACTAGCGGCTTCCTACGAGCAGTACTTC. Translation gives CASSLPGLAASYEQYF. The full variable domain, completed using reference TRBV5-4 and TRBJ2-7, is ETGVTQSPTHLIKTRGQQVTLRCSSQSGHNTVSWYQQALGQGPQFIFQYYREEENGRGNFPPRFSGLQFPNYSSELNVNALELDDSALYLCASSLPGLAASYEQYFGPGTRLTVT.

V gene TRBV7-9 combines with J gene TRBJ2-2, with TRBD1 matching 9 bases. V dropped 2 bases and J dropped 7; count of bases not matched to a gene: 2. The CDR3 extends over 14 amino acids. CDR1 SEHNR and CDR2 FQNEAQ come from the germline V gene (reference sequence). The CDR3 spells CASSLRDRDGELFF. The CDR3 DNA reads TGTGCCAGCAGCTTACGGGACAGGGACGGGGAGCTGTTTTTT.

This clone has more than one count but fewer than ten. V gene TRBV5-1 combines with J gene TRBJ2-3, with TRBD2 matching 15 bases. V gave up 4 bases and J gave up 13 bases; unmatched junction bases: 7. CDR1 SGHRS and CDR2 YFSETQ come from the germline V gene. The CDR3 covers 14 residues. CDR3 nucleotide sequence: TGCGCCAGCAGCCCGGGGACTAGCGGGAGGCCTGAGTATTTT. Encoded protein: CASSPGTSGRPEYF. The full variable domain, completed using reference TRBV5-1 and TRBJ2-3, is KAGVTQTPRYLIKTRGQQVTLSCSPISGHRSVSWYQQTPGQGLQFLFEYFSETQRNKGNFPGRFSGRQFSNSRSEMNVSTLELGDSALYLCASSPGTSGRPEYFGPGTRLTVL.

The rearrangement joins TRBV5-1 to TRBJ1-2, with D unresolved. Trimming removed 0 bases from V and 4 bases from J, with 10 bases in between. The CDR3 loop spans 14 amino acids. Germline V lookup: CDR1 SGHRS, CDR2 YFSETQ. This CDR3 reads CASSLGVITYGYTF. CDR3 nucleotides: TGCGCCAGCAGCTTGGGCGTCATCACCTATGGCTACACCTTC.

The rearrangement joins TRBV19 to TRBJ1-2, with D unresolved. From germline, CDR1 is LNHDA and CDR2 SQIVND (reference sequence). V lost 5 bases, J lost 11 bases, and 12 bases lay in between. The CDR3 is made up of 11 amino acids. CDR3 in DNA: TGTGCCAGTAGTTTGGGCCAGCAATACACCTTC. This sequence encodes CASSLGQQYTF.

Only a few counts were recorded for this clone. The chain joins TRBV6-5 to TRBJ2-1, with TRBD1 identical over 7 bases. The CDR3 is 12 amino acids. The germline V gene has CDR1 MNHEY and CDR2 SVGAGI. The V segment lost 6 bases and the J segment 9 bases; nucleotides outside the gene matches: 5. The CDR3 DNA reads TGTGCCAGCAGATCGACAGGGACTGAGCAGTTCTTC. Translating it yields CASRSTGTEQFF.

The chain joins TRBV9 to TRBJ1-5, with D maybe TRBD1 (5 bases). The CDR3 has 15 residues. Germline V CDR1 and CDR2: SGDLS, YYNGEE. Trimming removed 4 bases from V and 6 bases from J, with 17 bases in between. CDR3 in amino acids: CASSSGTSHTQPQHF. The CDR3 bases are TGTGCCAGCAGCAGCGGGACGTCTCACACTCAGCCCCAGCATTTT.

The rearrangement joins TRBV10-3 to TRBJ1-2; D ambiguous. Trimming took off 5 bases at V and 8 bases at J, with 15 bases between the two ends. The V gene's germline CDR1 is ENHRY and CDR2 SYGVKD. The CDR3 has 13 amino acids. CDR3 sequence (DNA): TGTGCCATCAGTCTAGACCCGTCGCGGGGCTACACCTTC. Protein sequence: CAISLDPSRGYTF.